The 31 T cell receptor beta chains given below trace back to one sample, sequenced in a study of blood T cell repertoires in COVID-19. Sequencing was performed with immunoSEQ multiplex PCR; in TCRdb, only in-frame clones are kept and a portion is missing. The sample records some 46,000 clones, roughly four fifths being singletons. The material sequenced was peripheral blood. All receptors derive from a man in his 60s with active COVID-19.

In DNA form, the CDR3 reads TGTGCCAGCATTCTGACAGGGGACACCGGGGAGCTGTTTTTT. It codes for CASILTGDTGELFF. The chain joins TRBV6-5 to TRBJ2-2; 8 nucleotides align to TRBD1. Germline V CDR1 and CDR2: MNHEY, SVGAGI. The CDR3 loop spans 14 amino acids. J gave up 3 bases and V 7 bases, and 4 bases lay outside the gene matches.

The rearrangement uses TRBV5-1 and TRBJ2-7; weak D call: TRBD1 (6 bases). The CDR3 extends over 16 amino acids. Germline assignment: CDR1 SGHRS and CDR2 YFSETQ. The V end lost 5 bases, the J end lost 0 bases, and 18 bases lay between the germline ends. The CDR3 loop reads CASSPGQGQSSYEQYF. The CDR3 DNA sequence: TGCGCCAGCAGTCCCGGGCAGGGGCAGAGCTCCTACGAGCAGTACTTC.

This chain joins TRBV30 and TRBJ2-6; D perhaps matches TRBD2 (7 bases). Germline V CDR1 and CDR2: GTSNPN, SVGIG (reference sequence). The CDR3 totals 15 residues. The germline V and J ends were trimmed by 4 bases and 4 bases, with 14 bases remaining between them. This chain's CDR3 is CAWNRGGAGANVLTF. CDR3 nucleotide sequence: TGTGCCTGGAACCGTGGGGGGGCCGGGGCCAACGTCCTGACTTTC.

The chain links TRBV2 to TRBJ2-2; 7 nucleotides match TRBD1. V lost 2 bases, J lost 3 bases, and 6 bases stayed unmatched. Per germline, CDR1 SNHLY and CDR2 FYNNEI. This CDR3 is built from 16 residues. The CDR3 is CASSELRDSYTGELFF. CDR3 sequence (DNA): TGTGCCAGCAGTGAATTGAGGGACAGCTACACCGGGGAGCTGTTTTTT. The whole variable domain, filled in from reference TRBV2 and TRBJ2-2, reads EPEVTQTPSHQVTQMGQEVILRCVPISNHLYFYWYRQILGQKVEFLVSFYNNEISEKSEIFDDQFSVERPDGSNFTLKIRSTKLEDSAMYFCASSELRDSYTGELFFGEGSRLTVL.

V is TRBV27 and J is TRBJ1-5; no reliable D call. This CDR3 contains 13 residues. CDR1 is MNHEY and CDR2 is SMNVEV in the germline V gene (reference sequence). The germline V and J ends were trimmed by 4 bases and 4 bases, with 8 bases remaining between them. CDR3 loop: CASSWSGNQPQHF. As DNA, the CDR3 is TGTGCCAGCAGTTGGTCGGGGAATCAGCCCCAGCATTTT.

The rearrangement joins TRBV19 to TRBJ2-5; 7 positions agree with TRBD2. CDR3 length equals 15 residues. V gave up 3 bases and J gave up 0 bases; unmatched junction bases: 4. Germline CDR1 and CDR2: LNHDA and SQIVND (reference sequence). CDR3 sequence: CASSIQRGYQETQYF. The CDR3 DNA follows: TGTGCCAGTAGTATCCAGCGGGGATACCAAGAGACCCAGTACTTC.

The chain links TRBV7-6 to TRBJ1-3; D unresolved. Germline loops: CDR1 SGHVS, CDR2 FNYEAQ. The CDR3 is 16 residues long. Trimming took 1 base from V and 0 from J, leaving 10 bases between them. The CDR3 reads CASSLVPSLSGNTIYF. CDR3 coding DNA: TGTGCCAGCAGCTTAGTCCCTTCCCTCTCTGGAAACACCATATATTTT.

The chain uses TRBV9 and TRBJ2-7, with TRBD2 matching over 11 bases. CDR3 length: 15 amino acids. The junction had 4 bases not matched to a gene; V was cut back by 0 bases and J by 5 bases. Per the germline V gene, CDR1 is SGDLS and CDR2 is YYNGEE. CDR3 amino acids: CASSVEGTSGDEQYF. The CDR3 DNA is TGTGCCAGCAGCGTAGAGGGGACTAGCGGCGACGAGCAGTACTTC.

J is TRBJ1-1 and V is TRBV11-1; tentatively, D is TRBD1 (6 bases). Trimming stripped 5 bases from V and 8 bases from J, with 9 bases between. The CDR3 has 11 amino acids. Germline-derived CDR1 and CDR2 are SGHAT and FQDESV (reference sequence). The CDR3 region has the DNA TGTGCCAGCAGCCCCGACAGGGAAGCTTTCTTT. Translation: CASSPDREAFF. Looking up the rest from reference TRBV11-1 and TRBJ1-1 gives the full variable domain: EAEVAQSPRYKITEKSQAVAFWCDPISGHATLYWYRQILGQGPELLVQFQDESVVDDSQLPKDRFSAERLKGVDSTLKIQPAELGDSAMYLCASSPDREAFFGQGTRLTVV.

This clone was found once. The chain recombines TRBV7-2 with TRBJ2-5; TRBD2 might be the D (5 bases). Trimming stripped 8 bases from V and 2 bases from J, with 6 bases between. The CDR3 is 11 residues long. The germline gives CDR1 SGHTA, CDR2 FQGNSA. As DNA, the CDR3 is TGTGCCAGCGGACTTCAAGAGACCCAGTACTTC. It is translated as CASGLQETQYF.

The gene calls are TRBV12-3 or TRBV12-4 and TRBJ2-7; tentative D call: TRBD2 (5 bases). The CDR3 has 13 amino acids. V shed 4 bases and J shed 3 bases, with 10 bases lying between them. The CDR3 sequence: CASSSRGYYEQYF. For the CDR3, the DNA is TGTGCCAGCAGTTCTCGGGGTTACTACGAGCAGTACTTC.

The chain uses TRBV2 and TRBJ2-3; the D gene is possibly TRBD1 (5 bases). Germline V gene lookup returns CDR1 SNHLY and CDR2 FYNNEI. V was cut by 7 bases and J by 5 bases, with 7 bases left in between. CDR3 length: 11 amino acids. The CDR3, as DNA: TGTGCCAGCAATAGGGGAGATACGCAGTATTTT. It yields the protein CASNRGDTQYF.

The chain couples TRBV7-2 to TRBJ2-3, with D perhaps matching TRBD2 (7 bases). Germline CDR1 and CDR2: SGHTA and FQGNSA. The V end lost 6 bases, the J end lost 1 base, and 14 bases lay between the germline ends. The CDR3 extends over 15 amino acids. The CDR3: CASRGGGARTDTQYF. The CDR3 DNA sequence: TGTGCCAGCAGGGGTGGGGGGGCCCGCACAGATACGCAGTATTTT.

Concerning this clone: One end of the junction varies from germline; a read error may be responsible. The genes are TRBV19 and TRBJ1-5; a weak D match, TRBD1 (6 bases). The germline CDR1 and CDR2 sequences are LNHDA and SQIVND (reference sequence). This CDR3 spans 15 amino acids. CDR3 sequence (DNA): TGTGCCAGTAGTTTAGACCACAGGGGCAATCAGCCCCAGCATTTT. This gives the protein CASSLDHRGNQPQHF.

The count of this clone is one. The rearrangement links TRBV27 to TRBJ2-7; no clear D gene. Germline V gene lookup returns CDR1 MNHEY and CDR2 SMNVEV (reference sequence). This CDR3 has 15 amino acids. Trimming shortened V by 8 bases and J by 0 bases, and 17 bases separated the two germline ends. The CDR3 DNA sequence: TGTGCCAGCGGTCATGGCTCCCCTAGCTCCTACGAGCAGTACTTC. Protein product: CASGHGSPSSYEQYF.

The chain recombines TRBV7-2 with TRBJ2-7; weak D call: TRBD1 (6 bases). The CDR3 is 15 residues long. Per the germline V gene, CDR1 is SGHTA and CDR2 is FQGNSA. Trimming left V 5 bases short and J 3 bases short, with 17 bases between. The CDR3 sequence: CASSPRRGGVYEQYF. For the CDR3, the DNA is TGTGCCAGCAGCCCCCGACGTGGGGGCGTCTACGAGCAGTACTTC.

The rearrangement links TRBV7-3 to TRBJ2-3, with 11 bases that match TRBD2. The junction had 4 bases not matched to a gene; V was cut back by 4 bases and J by 4 bases. This CDR3 is built from 15 residues. The germline V gene has CDR1 SGHTA and CDR2 FQGTGA. The CDR3 DNA is TGTGCCAGCAGCTCTCTAGCGGGGGGAGCAGATACGCAGTATTTT. Translation gives CASSSLAGGADTQYF.

This rearrangement joins TRBV9 to TRBJ2-1; TRBD1 aligns across 7 bases. This CDR3 region has 17 residues. The V gene end was trimmed by 1 base and the J gene end by 2 bases; junction bases not matched to a gene: 9. Germline V CDR1 and CDR2: SGDLS, YYNGEE. CDR3 nucleotide sequence: TGTGCCAGCAGCGTAAGGGACAGAAAGCTAACCTACAATGAGCAGTTCTTC. Its protein is CASSVRDRKLTYNEQFF.

V is TRBV7-2 and J is TRBJ2-7, with 7 bases fitting TRBD1. The CDR3 contains 14 residues. Germline V gene lookup returns CDR1 SGHTA and CDR2 FQGNSA. V gave up 5 bases and J gave up 3 bases; unmatched junction bases: 7. The CDR3 nucleotides are TGTGCCAGCAGCGCACGGGACAGTAGCTACGAGCAGTACTTC. Translated, it gives CASSARDSSYEQYF.

A few counts support this clone. This sequence joins TRBV29-1 and TRBJ2-7, with a possible D match to TRBD1 (5 bases). Germline CDR1 and CDR2: SQVTM and ANQGSEA. The CDR3 contains 14 residues. Trimming stripped 5 bases from V and 1 base from J, with 15 bases between. The CDR3: CSVLVREGSYEQYF. The CDR3 DNA follows: TGCAGCGTTTTGGTCAGGGAAGGGTCCTACGAGCAGTACTTC.

V is TRBV27 and J is TRBJ1-1, with unresolved D. The V end lost 5 bases, the J end lost 4 bases, and 8 bases lay between the germline ends. The CDR3 sequence is 12 residues long. From germline, CDR1 is MNHEY and CDR2 SMNVEV (reference sequence). CDR3 DNA sequence: TGTGCCAGCAGTGGCTCTGGCACTGAAGCTTTCTTT. It translates to CASSGSGTEAFF.

The chain couples TRBV29-1 to TRBJ1-2; 7 bases are a match to TRBD1. Trimming cost V 7 bases and J 8 bases; bases outside gene matches: 10. The CDR3 runs to 12 residues. Germline CDR1 SQVTM, CDR2 ANQGSEA. In DNA form, the CDR3 reads TGCAGCGCCGGACAGGAAGCGTCCGGCTACACCTTC. Translated: CSAGQEASGYTF.

The CDR3 DNA follows: TGCGCCAGCAGCTTGGACACCAACTCCTATAATTCACCCCTCCACTTT. It codes for CASSLDTNSYNSPLHF. The V gene is TRBV5-1, the J gene TRBJ1-6; D is uncertain. V dropped 0 bases and J dropped 0 bases, with 7 bases sitting between them. Germline V gene data show CDR1 as SGHRS and CDR2 as YFSETQ. CDR3 size: 16 residues.

V is TRBV18 and J is TRBJ2-7; D might be TRBD1 (5 bases). Trimming removed 6 bases from V and 5 bases from J, with 20 bases in between. This CDR3 spans 15 amino acids. Germline V lookup: CDR1 KGHSH, CDR2 LQKENI. CDR3 nucleotide sequence: TGTGCCAGCTCCCCTCAGCCAGGGATAATCAACGAGCAGTACTTC. Protein sequence: CASSPQPGIINEQYF.

A few counts support this clone. The rearrangement uses TRBV19 and TRBJ2-3; TRBD2 agrees at 8 bases. V was pared by 3 bases and J by 4 bases, with 6 bases of the junction left unmatched. The CDR3 has 15 amino acids. CDR1 LNHDA and CDR2 SQIVND come from the germline V gene (reference sequence). CDR3 loop: CASSIRRGGSDTQYF. CDR3 bases: TGTGCCAGTAGTATCCGACGGGGGGGGTCAGATACGCAGTATTTT.

V gene TRBV28 combines with J gene TRBJ1-1, with D tentatively TRBD1 (6 bases). CDR3 length equals 15 residues. Germline V gene sequence: CDR1 MDHEN, CDR2 SYDVKM. The V end lost 6 bases, the J end lost 0 bases, and 14 bases lay between the germline ends. Written as DNA, the CDR3 is TGTGCCAGCAGAGATGCGACAGGAATGAACACTGAAGCTTTCTTT. Translation: CASRDATGMNTEAFF. The full variable domain, with the rest looked up from reference TRBV28 and TRBJ1-1, is DVKVTQSSRYLVKRTGEKVFLECVQDMDHENMFWYRQDPGLGLRLIYFSYDVKMKEKGDIPEGYSVSREKKERFSLILESASTNQTSMYLCASRDATGMNTEAFFGQGTRLTVV.

As DNA, the CDR3 is TGTGCCAGCAGCCAAGGCAGGAACACCGGGGAGCTGTTTTTT. Amino acid sequence: CASSQGRNTGELFF. The chain combines TRBV3-1 (or the pseudogene TRBV3-2) with TRBJ2-2; no firm D call. Per the germline V gene, CDR1 is LGHDT and CDR2 is YNNKEL (reference sequence). The CDR3 totals 14 residues. The ends were cut back, 1 base at V and 1 base at J, with 4 bases in the middle.

V is TRBV28 and J is TRBJ2-1, with 11 bases that match TRBD2. The CDR3 extends over 17 amino acids. With V trimmed by 6 bases and J by 8 bases, 15 bases remained unmatched. Germline CDR1 MDHEN, CDR2 SYDVKM. The CDR3 protein is CASRLTSGSSMVHEQFF. The CDR3 coding sequence is TGTGCCAGCAGACTCACTAGCGGGAGCTCGATGGTCCATGAGCAGTTCTTC.

Comment on this clone: Mismatch with germline at one junction end may stem from a read error. The rearrangement joins TRBV6-5 to TRBJ2-7; 8 bases line up with TRBD1. The germline gives CDR1 MNHEY, CDR2 SVGAGI. The CDR3 has 14 residues. The CDR3: CTSCSGQGFDEQYF. In nucleotides, the CDR3 is TGTACCAGCTGTTCAGGACAGGGCTTTGACGAGCAGTACTTC.

The chain carries TRBV7-3 and TRBJ1-1, with D possibly TRBD1 on 5 matching bases. CDR3 size: 15 residues. The V gene lost 2 bases and the J gene lost 2 bases, with 12 bases spanning the gap. Germline assignment: CDR1 SGHTA and CDR2 FQGTGA. CDR3: CASSLGPTGNTEAFF. For the CDR3, the DNA is TGTGCCAGCAGCTTAGGTCCAACAGGAAACACTGAAGCTTTCTTT.

CDR3 coding DNA: TGTGCCAGCTCCGGACCGGGACAGGATTATAAGTACTTC. Its protein product is CASSGPGQDYKYF. This sequence joins TRBV18 and TRBJ2-7; 8 bases agree with TRBD1. Germline-derived CDR1 and CDR2 are KGHSH and LQKENI. CDR3 length: 13 residues. Losses at the gene ends were 6 bases for V and 11 bases for J; bases not matched to a gene: 12.